The subject of this entry is one T cell receptor beta chain. Its antigen is unknown. This specimen belongs to a study of shared clonotypes between healthy human individuals. Study-level information: Each donor's CD4 naive and CD4 memory cells filled three plates apiece, CD8 naive two, and CD8 memory one. Study-wide results and caveats: The study found 4.5% to 5% of naive CD4 clonotypes shared across several donors.

CDR1 is PRHDT and CDR2 is FYEKMQ in the germline V gene (reference sequence). The CDR3 length is 12 residues. Trimming removed 8 bases from V and 3 bases from J, with 10 bases in between. When replicate PCRs were run on sorted subsets, they used about 200 ng DNA, approximately 33,000 T cell genomes. The table came from immunoSEQ multiplex PCR; TCRdb's copy has only in-frame clones and leaves some out. The table shows 2 million to 2.5 million clones, with around 96% occurring only once. CD8 cells classed as naive were CD45RO-negative and positively selected for CCR7, excluding terminally differentiated effector memory CD45RA+ cells.

This sequence joins TRBV13 and TRBJ1-2, with D hard to call. This clonotype was obtained from a man aged 18 to 30 in good health. The sample comprised naive CD8+ T cells sorted from blood. CDR3 nucleotide sequence: TGTGCCAGCGCTTCTTCGGACTATGGCTACACCTTC. Translation gives CASASSDYGYTF.